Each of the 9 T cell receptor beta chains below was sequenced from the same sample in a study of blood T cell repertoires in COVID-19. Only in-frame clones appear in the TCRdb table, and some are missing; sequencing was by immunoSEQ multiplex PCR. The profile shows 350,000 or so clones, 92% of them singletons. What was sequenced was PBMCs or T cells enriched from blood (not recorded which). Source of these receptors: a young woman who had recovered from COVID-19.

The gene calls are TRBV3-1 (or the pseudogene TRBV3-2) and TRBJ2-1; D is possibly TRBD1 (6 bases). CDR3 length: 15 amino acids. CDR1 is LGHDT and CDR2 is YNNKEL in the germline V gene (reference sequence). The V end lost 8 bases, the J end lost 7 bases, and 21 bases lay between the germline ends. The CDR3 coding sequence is TGTGCCAGCTTAGGGGGACCGGGTGTTTGGAATGAGCAGTTCTTC. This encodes CASLGGPGVWNEQFF.

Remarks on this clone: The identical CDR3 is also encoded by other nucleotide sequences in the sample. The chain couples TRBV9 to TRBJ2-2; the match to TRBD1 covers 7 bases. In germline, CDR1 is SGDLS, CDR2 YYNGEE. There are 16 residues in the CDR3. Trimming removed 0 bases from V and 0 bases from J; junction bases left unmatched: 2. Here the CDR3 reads CASSVGGTANTGELFF. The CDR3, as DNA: TGTGCCAGCAGCGTAGGTGGGACAGCGAACACCGGGGAGCTGTTTTTT.

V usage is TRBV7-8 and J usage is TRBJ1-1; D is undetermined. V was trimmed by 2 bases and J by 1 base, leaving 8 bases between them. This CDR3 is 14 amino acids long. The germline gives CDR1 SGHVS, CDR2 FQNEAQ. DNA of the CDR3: TGTGCCAGCAGCTTACCAAACAAGAACACTGAAGCTTTCTTT. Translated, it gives CASSLPNKNTEAFF.

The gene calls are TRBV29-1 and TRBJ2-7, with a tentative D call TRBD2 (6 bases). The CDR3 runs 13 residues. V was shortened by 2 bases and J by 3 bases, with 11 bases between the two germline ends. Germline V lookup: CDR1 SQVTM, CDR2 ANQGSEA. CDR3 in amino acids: CSVELSGDYEQYF. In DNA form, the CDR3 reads TGCAGCGTTGAACTATCGGGAGACTACGAGCAGTACTTC.

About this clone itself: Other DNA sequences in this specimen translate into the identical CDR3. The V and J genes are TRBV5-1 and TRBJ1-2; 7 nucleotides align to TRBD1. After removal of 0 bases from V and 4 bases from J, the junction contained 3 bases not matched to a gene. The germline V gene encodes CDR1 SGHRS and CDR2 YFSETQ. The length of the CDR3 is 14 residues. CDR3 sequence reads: CASSLAGTAYGYTF. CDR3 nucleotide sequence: TGCGCCAGCAGCTTGGCGGGGACAGCCTATGGCTACACCTTC.

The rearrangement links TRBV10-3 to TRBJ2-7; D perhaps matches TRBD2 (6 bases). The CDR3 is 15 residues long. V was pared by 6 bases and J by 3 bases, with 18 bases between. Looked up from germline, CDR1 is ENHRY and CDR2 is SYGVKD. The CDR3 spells CAISDDRDFGYEQYF. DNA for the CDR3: TGTGCCATCAGCGACGACCGGGACTTTGGCTACGAGCAGTACTTC.

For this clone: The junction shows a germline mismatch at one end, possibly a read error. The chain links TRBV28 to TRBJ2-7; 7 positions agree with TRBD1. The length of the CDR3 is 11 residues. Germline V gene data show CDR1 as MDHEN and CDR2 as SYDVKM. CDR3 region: CASREDRALDF. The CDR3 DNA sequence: TGTGCCAGCAGGGAAGACAGGGCCCTTGACTTC.

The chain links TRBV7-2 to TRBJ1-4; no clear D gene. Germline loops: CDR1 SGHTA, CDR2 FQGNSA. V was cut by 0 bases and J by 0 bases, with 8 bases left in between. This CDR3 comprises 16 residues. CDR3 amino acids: CASSLAGSTTNEKLFF. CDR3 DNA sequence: TGTGCCAGCAGCTTAGCGGGGAGCACAACTAATGAAAAACTGTTTTTT.

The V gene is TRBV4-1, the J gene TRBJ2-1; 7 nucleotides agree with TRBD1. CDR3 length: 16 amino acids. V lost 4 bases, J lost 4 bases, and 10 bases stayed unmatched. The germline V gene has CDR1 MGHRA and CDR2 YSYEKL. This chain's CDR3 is CASSPDPGQIYNEQFF. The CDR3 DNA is TGCGCCAGCAGCCCTGACCCGGGACAGATATACAATGAGCAGTTCTTC.